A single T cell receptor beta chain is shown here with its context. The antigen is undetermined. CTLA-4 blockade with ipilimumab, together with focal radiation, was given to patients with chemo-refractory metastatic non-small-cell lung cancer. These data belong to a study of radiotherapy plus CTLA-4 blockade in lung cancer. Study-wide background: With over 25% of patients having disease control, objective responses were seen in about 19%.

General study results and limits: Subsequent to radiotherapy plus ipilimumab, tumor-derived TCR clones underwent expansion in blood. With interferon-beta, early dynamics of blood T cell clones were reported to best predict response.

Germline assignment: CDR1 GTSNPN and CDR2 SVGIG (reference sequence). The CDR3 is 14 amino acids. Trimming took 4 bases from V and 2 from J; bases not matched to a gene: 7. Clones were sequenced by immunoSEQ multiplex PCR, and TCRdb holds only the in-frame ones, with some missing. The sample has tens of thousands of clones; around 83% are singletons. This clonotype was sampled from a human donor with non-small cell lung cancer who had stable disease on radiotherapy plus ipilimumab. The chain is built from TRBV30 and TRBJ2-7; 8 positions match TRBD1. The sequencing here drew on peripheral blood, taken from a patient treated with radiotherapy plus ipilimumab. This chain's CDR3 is CAWTSGGAPYEQYF. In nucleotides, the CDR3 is TGTGCCTGGACCTCAGGGGGCGCCCCCTACGAGCAGTACTTC.